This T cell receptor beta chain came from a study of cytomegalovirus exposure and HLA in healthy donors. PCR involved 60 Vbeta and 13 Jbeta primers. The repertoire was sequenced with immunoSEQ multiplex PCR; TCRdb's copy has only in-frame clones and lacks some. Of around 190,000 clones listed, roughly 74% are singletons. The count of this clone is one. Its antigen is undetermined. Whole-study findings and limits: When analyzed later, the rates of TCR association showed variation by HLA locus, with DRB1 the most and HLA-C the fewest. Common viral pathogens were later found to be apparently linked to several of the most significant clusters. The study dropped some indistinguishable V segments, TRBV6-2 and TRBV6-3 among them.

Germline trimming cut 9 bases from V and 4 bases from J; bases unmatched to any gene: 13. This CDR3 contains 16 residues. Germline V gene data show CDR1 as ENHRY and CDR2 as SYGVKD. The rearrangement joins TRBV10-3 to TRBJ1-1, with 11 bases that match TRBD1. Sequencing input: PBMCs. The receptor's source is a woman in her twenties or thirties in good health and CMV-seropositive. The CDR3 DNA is TGTGCCATAGGGAGGACAGGGGGCAAGAGGGGCACTGAAGCTTTCTTT. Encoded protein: CAIGRTGGKRGTEAFF.